A selection of T cell receptor beta chains follows, all from one sample in a study of cytomegalovirus exposure and HLA in healthy donors. Repertoires were generated with immunoSEQ multiplex PCR, while TCRdb's copy carries only in-frame clones and drops some. The sample carries approximately 150,000 clones, 80% to 90% recorded once. Input material: PBMCs. These receptors originate from a boy under 10 years old in good health and CMV-seronegative. The CDR3 runs from the conserved cysteine through the conserved F or W. The D gene is left open where the match is weak. Only some rows state a clone size, as once, few, many or a class for expanded clones.

j_gene: TRBJ2-3; abundance: -; d_gene: TRBD2; v_gene: TRBV5-1; CDR3nt: TGCGCCAGCAGCCATCTTAGCGGGGTCTCCGCAGATACGCAGTATTTT; CDR3aa: CASSHLSGVSADTQYF
j_gene: TRBJ1-3; abundance: -; d_gene: TRBD1; v_gene: TRBV5-1; CDR3nt: TGCGCCAGCAGCTTGTCCACCCAGGGGGCCTACGCTGGAAACACCATATATTTT; CDR3aa: CASSLSTQGAYAGNTIYF
j_gene: TRBJ1-4; abundance: -; d_gene: -; v_gene: TRBV6-1; CDR3nt: TGTGCCAGCAGTGGGGCTCCAAGGCTGTTTTTT; CDR3aa: CASSGAPRLFF
j_gene: TRBJ2-7; abundance: -; d_gene: -; v_gene: TRBV11-3; CDR3nt: TGTGCCAGCAGCTTACTGCACAGCTCCTACGAGCAGTACTTC; CDR3aa: CASSLLHSSYEQYF
j_gene: TRBJ1-1; abundance: once; d_gene: TRBD1; v_gene: TRBV27; CDR3nt: TGTGCCAGCAGTTTAAACGGCCTGACAGGGCTTGAAGCCTTCTTT; CDR3aa: CASSLNGLTGLEAFF
j_gene: TRBJ1-1; abundance: -; d_gene: -; v_gene: TRBV11-2; CDR3nt: TGTGCCAGCAGCGGTCAGTCAGCGACTGAAGCTTTCTTT; CDR3aa: CASSGQSATEAFF
j_gene: TRBJ1-1; abundance: -; d_gene: TRBD1; v_gene: TRBV5-4; CDR3nt: TGTGCCAGCAGCTTCAGGGGGCGCACTGAAGCTTTCTTT; CDR3aa: CASSFRGRTEAFF
j_gene: TRBJ2-1; abundance: -; d_gene: -; v_gene: TRBV11-3; CDR3nt: TGTGCCAGCAGCTTAGACGGGAGAGGCGGGGTTGAGCAGTTCTTC; CDR3aa: CASSLDGRGGVEQFF
j_gene: TRBJ2-5; abundance: -; d_gene: -; v_gene: TRBV10-3; CDR3nt: TGTGCCATCAGTGATTTTGGTGCAGGGTGGGAGACCCAGTACTTC; CDR3aa: CAISDFGAGWETQYF
j_gene: TRBJ1-4; abundance: -; d_gene: -; v_gene: TRBV18; CDR3nt: TGTGCCAGCTCACCACCGAGTTTGGATGAAAAACTGTTTTTT; CDR3aa: CASSPPSLDEKLFF
j_gene: TRBJ2-7; abundance: few; d_gene: -; v_gene: TRBV7-9; CDR3nt: TGTGCCAGCAGCCGCCGGAGTGGGGGGGCGGTGTCCTACGAGCAGTACTTC; CDR3aa: CASSRRSGGAVSYEQYF
j_gene: TRBJ2-1; abundance: few; d_gene: TRBD2; v_gene: TRBV9; CDR3nt: TGTGCCAGCAGCGTACGGCTAGCGGAGGGGTCTGAGCAGTTCTTC; CDR3aa: CASSVRLAEGSEQFF
j_gene: TRBJ2-2; abundance: -; d_gene: TRBD2; v_gene: TRBV6-1; CDR3nt: TGTGCCAGCAGTGAAGGCGGGGGGTCTGCCACCGGGGAGCTGTTTTTT; CDR3aa: CASSEGGGSATGELFF
j_gene: TRBJ1-2; abundance: -; d_gene: TRBD1; v_gene: TRBV5-4; CDR3nt: TGTGCCAGCACCCAAGACAGGGGTGGCTACACCTTC; CDR3aa: CASTQDRGGYTF
j_gene: TRBJ1-2; abundance: -; d_gene: -; v_gene: TRBV5-6; CDR3nt: TGTGCCAGCAGCTTGGGACAGCCTCGGGGCTACACCTTC; CDR3aa: CASSLGQPRGYTF
j_gene: TRBJ1-1; abundance: few; d_gene: -; v_gene: TRBV6-1; CDR3nt: TGTGCCAGCACCTTAATTCCAGCTTTCTTT; CDR3aa: CASTLIPAFF
j_gene: TRBJ2-1; abundance: -; d_gene: TRBD2; v_gene: TRBV29-1; CDR3nt: TGCAGCGTGCTGACTAGCGGGATCTACAATGAGCAGTTCTTC; CDR3aa: CSVLTSGIYNEQFF
j_gene: TRBJ2-7; abundance: -; d_gene: -; v_gene: TRBV6-5; CDR3nt: TGTGCCAGCAGCCGATGGGGACGGGAGAGGAACGAGCAGTACTTC; CDR3aa: CASSRWGRERNEQYF
j_gene: TRBJ1-2; abundance: -; d_gene: -; v_gene: TRBV14; CDR3nt: TGTGCCAGCAGCCAAGAGGTGGGGGCACACATCTATGGCTACACCTTC; CDR3aa: CASSQEVGAHIYGYTF
j_gene: TRBJ2-1; abundance: -; d_gene: TRBD1; v_gene: TRBV18; CDR3nt: TGTGCCAGTTCCCAGGGGGCAGGGCAGAATGAGCAGTTCTTC; CDR3aa: CASSQGAGQNEQFF
j_gene: TRBJ1-1; abundance: once; d_gene: -; v_gene: TRBV19; CDR3nt: TGTGCCAGTAGTGGGCGCTTCAGGGGGAACACTGAAGCTTTCTTT; CDR3aa: CASSGRFRGNTEAFF
j_gene: TRBJ2-3; abundance: -; d_gene: TRBD2; v_gene: TRBV5-4; CDR3nt: TGTGCCAGCAGCTCCGGACTAGCGGGTCATACAGATACGCAGTATTTT; CDR3aa: CASSSGLAGHTDTQYF
j_gene: TRBJ2-7; abundance: -; d_gene: -; v_gene: TRBV25-1; CDR3nt: TGTGCCAGCAGTGAACAGGGCCTCTACGAGCAGTACTTC; CDR3aa: CASSEQGLYEQYF
j_gene: TRBJ2-7; abundance: -; d_gene: TRBD1; v_gene: TRBV4-1; CDR3nt: TGCGCCAGCAGCCAACTTCCGGGACAGGGTGTATACGAGCAGTACTTC; CDR3aa: CASSQLPGQGVYEQYF
j_gene: TRBJ1-4; abundance: -; d_gene: TRBD1; v_gene: TRBV7-9; CDR3nt: TGTGCCAGCAGCTTAGTCACAGGGGGCTTGTTTTTT; CDR3aa: CASSLVTGGLFF
j_gene: TRBJ2-7; abundance: -; d_gene: TRBD1; v_gene: TRBV7-9; CDR3nt: TGTGCCAGCAGCTTAGCCGTTGGACAGGCCTACGAGCAGTACTTC; CDR3aa: CASSLAVGQAYEQYF